The present T cell receptor beta chain was sequenced within a study of cytomegalovirus exposure and HLA in healthy donors. Findings of the study overall: A missense DCLRE1C variant was associated with V- and J-gene trimming of TCR beta chains in a later analysis, and an independent cohort replicated the association.

With respect to this clone: The antigen is undetermined.

The CDR3 totals 14 residues. Looked up from germline, CDR1 is LNHDA and CDR2 is SQIVND (reference sequence). V lost 6 bases to trimming and J lost 7 bases, with 19 bases between them. PCR used 60 Vbeta primers and 13 Jbeta primers. The protocol was immunoSEQ multiplex PCR, while the TCRdb copy is restricted to in-frame clones and leaves out a portion. The data show about 150,000 clones, with roughly 81% seen just once and 2% to 2.5% held by the top ten. The clonotype originates from a woman aged 18-29 years in good health and CMV-seronegative. The rearrangement links TRBV19 to TRBJ2-7, with D possibly being TRBD2 (6 bases). The sequencing input was PBMCs. CDR3 loop: CASSPGSGWREQYF. DNA for the CDR3: TGTGCCAGTAGCCCAGGCAGCGGGTGGCGGGAGCAGTACTTC.